This T cell receptor beta chain was sequenced for a study of blood T cells in healthy people across ages. Germline V gene data show CDR1 as MNHNY and CDR2 as SVGAGI (reference sequence). CDR3 length: 12 residues. Worth noting for this clonotype: Its target is unknown. At one end the junction does not follow the germline gene, possibly because of a read error.

Next came a second PCR, run for roughly 7 to 12 cycles, which used a sample-barcoded 5' primer along with a J-beta primer mix. TCRdb reprocessed the 5' RACE reads with MiXCR, giving one entry per CDR3 protein. This table has 1.5 million to 2 million distinct CDR3 sequences, 28% appearing once. Study results and caveats: When set beside aged donors, long-lived donors presented more naive CD4+ cells and higher diversity.

The sequence came from a woman aged 25 to 45 in good health. The chain uses TRBV6-6 and TRBJ1-2; D is unclear. The sample consisted of blood. Here the CDR3 DNA reads TGTGTCAGCAGCCTGAGCCCCTATGGCTACACCTTC. Translating gives CVSSLSPYGYTF.